A single sample is the source of the 28 T cell receptor beta chains below, sequenced in a study of shared clonotypes between healthy human individuals. Sequencing was performed with immunoSEQ multiplex PCR; in TCRdb, only in-frame clones are kept and a portion is missing. The sample carries some 2,500,000 clones, 90% to 95% recorded once. The sequencing input was naive CD4+ T cells from PBMCs. Subset denoted: CD45RA+ positively selected. These receptors were taken from a man aged 18 to 29 in good health. Some clones in this sample may be carry-over from other donors' samples.

The chain combines TRBV11-2 with TRBJ1-6; 9 positions agree with TRBD1. CDR1 is SGHAT, CDR2 FQNNGV, per germline. V shed 5 bases, J shed 0 bases, and the junction held 11 bases outside the gene matches. The CDR3 totals 19 residues. DNA for the CDR3: TGTGCCAGCAGCGTCCTGACAGGGGGTTTCAGCTCCTATAATTCACCCCTCCACTTT. It specifies CASSVLTGGFSSYNSPLHF.

J is TRBJ2-7 and V is TRBV7-9, with D possibly matching TRBD1 (6 bases). There are 16 residues in the CDR3. In germline, CDR1 is SEHNR, CDR2 FQNEAQ (reference sequence). V was cut by 5 bases and J by 2 bases, with 19 bases left in between. The CDR3 here is CASSPQGGQGTYEQYF. For the CDR3, the DNA is TGTGCCAGCAGCCCACAAGGGGGACAAGGGACCTACGAGCAGTACTTC.

The chain is built from TRBV30 and TRBJ2-7, with TRBD2 as a possible D gene (5 bases). Germline values: CDR1 GTSNPN, CDR2 SVGIG (reference sequence). V was cut by 3 bases and J by 7 bases, with 13 bases left in between. CDR3 length: 12 amino acids. The CDR3 DNA follows: TGTGCCTGGAGCCAAGTCTCGGGAGAGCAGTACTTC. It is translated as CAWSQVSGEQYF.

The chain uses TRBV4-3 and TRBJ2-7; D remains ambiguous. The CDR3 consists of 12 residues. V dropped 9 bases and J dropped 3 bases, with 12 bases sitting between them. CDR1 is LGHNA, CDR2 YSLEER, per germline. The CDR3 nucleotides read TGCGCCAGTTACCCTGGGGACTACGAGCAGTACTTC. Translated: CASYPGDYEQYF.

The V call is TRBV14, the J call TRBJ2-7, with 8 bases fitting TRBD1. Germline trimming cut 2 bases from V and 2 bases from J; bases unmatched to any gene: 8. This CDR3 has 16 residues. CDR1 and CDR2 from the germline V gene are SGHDN and FVKESK. CDR3 sequence reads: CASSQTGQGRPYEQYF. CDR3 DNA: TGTGCCAGCAGCCAAACCGGACAGGGCAGACCCTACGAGCAGTACTTC. Based on the CDR3 plus reference TRBV14 and TRBJ2-7, the full variable domain is EAGVTQFPSHSVIEKGQTVTLRCDPISGHDNLYWYRRVMGKEIKFLLHFVKESKQDESGMPNNRFLAERTGGTYSTLKVQPAELEDSGVYFCASSQTGQGRPYEQYFGPGTRLTVT.

The chain recombines TRBV19 with TRBJ2-1; D perhaps matches TRBD2 (6 bases). Germline V gene sequence: CDR1 LNHDA, CDR2 SQIVND (reference sequence). V shed 6 bases and J shed 0 bases, with 12 bases lying between them. The CDR3 spans 15 residues. The CDR3 is CASSTSSVSYNEQFF. The CDR3 coding sequence is TGTGCCAGTAGCACCTCTAGCGTCTCCTACAATGAGCAGTTCTTC.

The gene calls are TRBV27 and TRBJ1-5, with a weak D call TRBD1 (5 bases). The CDR3 is 19 amino acids. Trimming took off 5 bases at V and 5 bases at J, with 28 bases between the two ends. Germline-derived CDR1 and CDR2 are MNHEY and SMNVEV (reference sequence). CDR3 sequence reads: CASSQRGVGTARFYQPQHF. Here the CDR3 DNA reads TGTGCCAGCAGTCAACGCGGGGTAGGGACTGCCCGATTCTATCAGCCCCAGCATTTT.

The count of this clone is one. The chain links TRBV18 to TRBJ1-5; D is unclear. This CDR3 has 19 residues. Deletions cut 3 bases from V and 3 bases from J, with 24 bases between. Germline CDR1 is KGHSH and CDR2 is LQKENI. CDR3 sequence (DNA): TGTGCCAGCTCACCTTTCTCCTCCAACCCGCCGTCAGCCAATCAGCCCCAGCATTTT. Translation: CASSPFSSNPPSANQPQHF. The full variable domain, completed using reference TRBV18 and TRBJ1-5, is NAGVMQNPRHLVRRRGQEARLRCSPMKGHSHVYWYRQLPEEGLKFMVYLQKENIIDESGMPKERFSAEFPKEGPSILRIQQVVRGDSAAYFCASSPFSSNPPSANQPQHFGDGTRLSIL.

The chain has TRBV28 and TRBJ1-1; no clear D. V gave up 2 bases and J gave up 11 bases, with 12 bases separating them. CDR3 length: 12 amino acids. CDR1 and CDR2 (germline): MDHEN, SYDVKM. The CDR3 DNA is TGTGCCAGCAGTTTAAGGCAGGTCGACGCTTTCTTT. Translating gives CASSLRQVDAFF.

The chain combines TRBV5-1 with TRBJ1-2, with D possibly TRBD1 on 6 matching bases. This CDR3 contains 13 residues. CDR1 and CDR2 from the germline V gene are SGHRS and YFSETQ. Trimming stripped 3 bases from V and 6 bases from J, with 12 bases between. The CDR3 DNA sequence: TGCGCCAGCAGCTCCCTATACAGGGATGGCTACACCTTC. Protein sequence: CASSSLYRDGYTF. The complete variable domain, with remaining parts taken from reference TRBV5-1 and TRBJ1-2, reads KAGVTQTPRYLIKTRGQQVTLSCSPISGHRSVSWYQQTPGQGLQFLFEYFSETQRNKGNFPGRFSGRQFSNSRSEMNVSTLELGDSALYLCASSSLYRDGYTFGSGTRLTVV.

The chain links TRBV5-1 to TRBJ2-1; 9 bases fit TRBD2. Germline V gene lookup returns CDR1 SGHRS and CDR2 YFSETQ. The CDR3 covers 16 residues. V dropped 1 base and J dropped 6; count of bases not matched to a gene: 8. CDR3 sequence reads: CASSLMAGGGSNEQFF. The CDR3 bases are TGCGCCAGCAGCTTGATGGCGGGAGGGGGAAGCAATGAGCAGTTCTTC.

This clone has only a few counts. Other DNA sequences in this sample translate to the same CDR3. This rearrangement joins TRBV6-5 to TRBJ1-1; no reliable D call. The CDR3 has 13 residues. Germline V CDR1 and CDR2: MNHEY, SVGAGI. V was cut by 4 bases and J by 0 bases, with 6 bases left in between. CDR3 in amino acids: CASSSQLNTEAFF. For the CDR3, the DNA is TGTGCCAGCAGTTCACAGCTGAACACTGAAGCTTTCTTT.

This clone was observed a few times. The gene calls are TRBV7-9 and TRBJ1-5; 8 bases align to TRBD1. CDR1 is SEHNR and CDR2 is FQNEAQ in the germline V gene (reference sequence). This CDR3 is built from 14 residues. J was trimmed by 3 bases and V by 8 bases; bases with no gene match: 6. The CDR3 spells CASGQTGDNQPQHF. The CDR3 DNA is TGTGCCAGCGGCCAGACAGGGGACAATCAGCCCCAGCATTTT.

The rearrangement links TRBV2 to TRBJ1-3, with D possibly matching TRBD1 (5 bases). Trimming took off 3 bases at V and 1 base at J, with 16 bases between the two ends. Germline loops: CDR1 SNHLY, CDR2 FYNNEI. The CDR3 spans 17 residues. CDR3 sequence: CASSEGVGTLSGNTIYF. The CDR3 DNA reads as TGTGCCAGCAGTGAGGGGGTCGGAACTCTATCTGGAAACACCATATATTTT.

V gene TRBV5-5 combines with J gene TRBJ2-3, with 9 bases matching TRBD1. The germline V gene has CDR1 SGHKS and CDR2 YYEKEE (reference sequence). V shed 4 bases and J 2 bases; nucleotides not matched to a gene: 5. This CDR3 has 15 amino acids. Here the CDR3 DNA reads TGTGCCAGCAGCGTACGACAGGGGGTCACAGATACGCAGTATTTT. It is translated as CASSVRQGVTDTQYF.

This clone was seen once. The DNA for the CDR3 is TGTGCCAGCAGCCCAGGGACTAGCGGGCCCACAGATACGCAGTATTTT. It translates to CASSPGTSGPTDTQYF. V usage is TRBV7-7 and J usage is TRBJ2-3, with TRBD2 identical over 12 bases. This CDR3 has 16 residues. V trimming: 5 bases; J trimming: 2 bases; junction bases outside the gene matches: 5. From germline, CDR1 is SSHAT and CDR2 FNYEAQ (reference sequence).

This clone has only one observation. The V and J genes are TRBV29-1 and TRBJ2-3; TRBD1 might be the D (6 bases). The V end was cut by 4 bases, the J end by 6 bases, with 17 bases between. CDR1 is SQVTM, CDR2 ANQGSEA, per germline. The CDR3 has 14 amino acids. CDR3 sequence: CSVVPQNRADTQYF. The CDR3, as DNA: TGCAGCGTTGTCCCCCAAAACAGGGCCGATACGCAGTATTTT.

This rearrangement joins TRBV15 to TRBJ2-7, with D possibly matching TRBD1 (5 bases). The germline V gene encodes CDR1 LNHNV and CDR2 YYDKDF (reference sequence). The CDR3 covers 15 residues. Deletions cut 0 bases from V and 1 base from J, with 10 bases between. The CDR3 DNA is TGTGCCACCAGCAGAGAGTTCAGGGATTCCTACGAGCAGTACTTC. Encoded protein: CATSREFRDSYEQYF.

Of note for this clone: Other DNA sequences in the sample encode the same CDR3. The chain carries TRBV20-1 and TRBJ2-3; D not resolved. From germline, CDR1 is DFQATT and CDR2 SNEGSKA (reference sequence). CDR3 length: 9 residues. The V end lost 6 bases, the J end lost 6 bases, and 4 bases lay between the germline ends. The CDR3 DNA follows: TGCAGTGCCGGGGATACGCAGTATTTT. The encoded protein is CSAGDTQYF.

The J gene is TRBJ2-7, the V gene TRBV6-5; 8 positions match TRBD2. Losses at the gene ends were 4 bases for V and 2 bases for J; bases not matched to a gene: 7. There are 15 residues in the CDR3. In germline, CDR1 is MNHEY, CDR2 SVGAGI. The CDR3 loop is CASSSSAGATYEQYF. The DNA of the CDR3 is TGTGCCAGCAGTTCCTCAGCGGGAGCGACCTACGAGCAGTACTTC.

The gene calls are TRBV15 and TRBJ1-4, with unresolved D. The CDR3 contains 13 residues. Germline V gene lookup returns CDR1 LNHNV and CDR2 YYDKDF (reference sequence). V lost 4 bases to trimming and J lost 7 bases, with 10 bases between them. For the CDR3, the DNA is TGTGCCACCAGCAAAGAGCCGGGTGAAAAACTGTTTTTT. This gives the protein CATSKEPGEKLFF.

The V call is TRBV6-5, the J call TRBJ2-5; a weak D match, TRBD1 (5 bases). The CDR3 extends over 14 amino acids. V was cut by 5 bases and J by 5 bases, with 15 bases left in between. Germline CDR1 MNHEY, CDR2 SVGAGI. CDR3 DNA: TGTGCCAGCAGTCCCGACAGACTCCGCGAGACCCAGTACTTC. Translation gives CASSPDRLRETQYF.

The gene calls are TRBV10-1 and TRBJ2-1; D may correspond to TRBD1 or TRBD2 (5 bases each). Germline V gene lookup returns CDR1 WNHNN and CDR2 SYGVQD (reference sequence). Trimming pared 2 bases from V and 0 bases from J, leaving 8 bases between. There are 15 residues in the CDR3. This CDR3 reads CASSEEGSSYNEQFF. CDR3 DNA: TGCGCCAGCAGTGAGGAGGGGTCCTCCTACAATGAGCAGTTCTTC.

This chain links TRBV2 with TRBJ1-2; D is ambiguous. This CDR3 spans 15 amino acids. Germline CDR1 reads SNHLY; CDR2 reads FYNNEI. V lost 6 bases and J 4 bases, leaving 18 bases between the germline ends. CDR3 sequence reads: CASSKTSGSSYGYTF. As DNA, the CDR3 is TGTGCCAGCAGCAAGACCTCTGGCAGCTCCTATGGCTACACCTTC.

V gene TRBV9 combines with J gene TRBJ1-4; D unresolved. CDR3 length: 13 residues. Between the trimmed V and J ends, which lost 0 bases and 5 bases, there was a span of 5 bases. Per germline, CDR1 SGDLS and CDR2 YYNGEE. The chain's CDR3 is CASSVGENEKLFF. CDR3 nucleotide sequence: TGTGCCAGCAGCGTAGGGGAAAATGAAAAACTGTTTTTT.

This chain connects TRBV6-6 to TRBJ2-4; D is perhaps TRBD2 (6 bases). The V and J ends lost 5 bases and 10 bases respectively, with 18 bases between them. In germline, CDR1 is MNHNY, CDR2 SVGAGI (reference sequence). This CDR3 has 14 amino acids. CDR3 residues: CASSPPGSGWIQYF. The CDR3 nucleotides are TGTGCCAGCAGTCCCCCCGGGAGCGGCTGGATTCAGTACTTC.

The rearrangement links TRBV18 to TRBJ2-5; D may be TRBD1 or TRBD2 (6 bases each). The CDR3 is made up of 18 amino acids. Deletions cut 2 bases from V and 3 bases from J, with 22 bases between. The V gene's germline CDR1 is KGHSH and CDR2 LQKENI. CDR3 protein: CASSPLTGASFGEETQYF. In nucleotides, the CDR3 is TGTGCCAGCTCACCATTGACGGGGGCCTCCTTCGGGGAAGAGACCCAGTACTTC.

V usage is TRBV19 and J usage is TRBJ1-4, with D possibly matching TRBD1 (5 bases). CDR1 and CDR2 (germline): LNHDA, SQIVND (reference sequence). The CDR3 totals 15 residues. The V end was cut by 2 bases, the J end by 6 bases, with 13 bases between. The CDR3 protein is CASSIIRARHEKLFF. CDR3 DNA sequence: TGTGCCAGTAGTATAATCAGGGCGCGGCATGAAAAACTGTTTTTT. The full variable domain, its missing parts supplied by reference TRBV19 and TRBJ1-4, is DGGITQSPKYLFRKEGQNVTLSCEQNLNHDAMYWYRQDPGQGLRLIYYSQIVNDFQKGDIAEGYSVSREKKESFPLTVTSAQKNPTAFYLCASSIIRARHEKLFFGSGTQLSVL.